Listed below are T cell receptor beta chains from one sample, sequenced in a study of blood T cell repertoires in COVID-19. Sequencing was performed with immunoSEQ multiplex PCR; in TCRdb, only in-frame clones are kept and a portion is missing. Among over 200,000 clones, about 87% were seen once, and the ten largest hold about 3.5%. The specimen was PBMCs or T cells enriched from blood (not recorded which). Receptors were obtained from a woman between 25 and 40 years old who had been exposed to COVID-19. Both conserved end residues are trimmed from each CDR3.

>TRBJ1-2|TRBV12-3/TRBV12-4|10
ASSLAAYGYT
>TRBJ2-2|TRBV2|12
ASSSRGNTGELF
>TRBJ2-1|TRBV19|11
ASSPGLGSEQF
>TRBJ1-2|TRBV25-1|12
ASSSAGTDYGYT
>TRBJ1-6|TRBV12-3/TRBV12-4|10
ASSLGPGGLH
>TRBJ1-2|TRBV5-1|13
ASSLGDRSNYGYT
>TRBJ2-7|TRBV19|13
ASSIGTGQPYEQY
>TRBJ1-3|TRBV5-6|11
ASRRGLGNTIY
>TRBJ1-1|TRBV3-1/TRBV3-2|14
ASSPQTGTGGTEAF
>TRBJ2-7|TRBV30|10
AWSAGIYEQY
>TRBJ1-1|TRBV30|10
AWSSQRAEAF
>TRBJ2-1|TRBV6-4|14
ASSEWSGGLYNEQF
>TRBJ2-3|TRBV13|11
ASSLGAEDTQY
>TRBJ2-2|TRBV6-5|13
ASRGQGLNTGELF
>TRBJ2-1|TRBV4-1|14
ASSPDGLAGGREQF
>TRBJ1-1|TRBV18|12
ASSPLGSNTEAF
>TRBJ2-7|TRBV27|11
ASSFLSSYEQY
>TRBJ1-1|TRBV28|12
ASSRTGRDTEAF
>TRBJ2-7|TRBV23-1|14
ASSPFGQGANYEQY
>TRBJ2-7|TRBV6-5|13
ASHLTSGVSYEQY
>TRBJ2-7|TRBV27|11
ASSLTGNYEQY
>TRBJ2-2|TRBV13|12
ASSLDRGTGELF
>TRBJ2-1|TRBV7-8|13
ASSFPGLAANEQF
>TRBJ1-1|TRBV29-1|10
SGGQLNTEAF
>TRBJ1-1|TRBV29-1|16
SVEPSGGQGFGNTEAF
>TRBJ1-5|TRBV6-1|13
ASSDDRGGLRPQH
>TRBJ2-1|TRBV4-2|17
ASSQDGPIGLAGNNEQF
>TRBJ2-5|TRBV4-2|13
ASSQDGTSDETQY
>TRBJ1-1|TRBV9|12
ASSGRQGHTEAF
>TRBJ1-2|TRBV2|10
ASRGGDYGYT
>TRBJ2-7|TRBV5-4|15
ASTLDSGLAGSYEQY
>TRBJ2-2|TRBV6-5|11
ASSYATVGELF
>TRBJ2-7|TRBV10-3|12
AITRGLAAYEQY
>TRBJ1-2|TRBV6-5|12
ASSYTGQGNGYT
>TRBJ1-6|TRBV5-4|11
ASSPPGGSPLH
>TRBJ1-2|TRBV6-1|12
ASSEANSNYGYT